Shown below are 28 T cell receptor beta chains from a single sample sequenced in a study of T cells in Graves' hyperthyroidism and ophthalmopathy. RNA transcripts gave rise to amplified TCR beta CDR3 regions. The TCR CDR3 first-round RT-PCR relied on the HTBI primer set. TCRdb independently ran MiXCR on the multiplex PCR reads; one entry per CDR3 protein. The repertoire holds hundreds of thousands of distinct CDR3 sequences, with approximately 23% as singletons. The source material was blood. All receptors derive from a woman in her sixties or seventies with Graves' ophthalmopathy.

The gene calls are TRBV20-1 and TRBJ1-2, with D possibly matching TRBD1 (6 bases). Germline V gene data show CDR1 as DFQATT and CDR2 as SNEGSKA (reference sequence). The V and J ends lost 6 bases and 3 bases respectively, with 11 bases between them. This CDR3 has 12 residues. CDR3 residues: CSATGQYYGYTF. The CDR3 nucleotides are TGCAGTGCAACCGGACAGTACTATGGCTACACCTTC.

This chain connects TRBV3-1 to TRBJ1-1, with a possible D match to TRBD1 (5 bases). V was trimmed by 4 bases and J by 1 base, leaving 13 bases between them. The CDR3 spans 15 residues. Germline V gene data show CDR1 as LGHDT and CDR2 as YNNKEL (reference sequence). The CDR3 sequence: CASSLSGLKNTEAFF. The CDR3 nucleotides are TGTGCCAGCAGCCTTTCGGGACTAAAGAACACTGAAGCTTTCTTT.

CDR3 loop: CASSSSTKEQFF. The CDR3 DNA is TGTGCCAGCAGCTCATCTACTAAAGAGCAGTTCTTC. The chain recombines TRBV7-9 with TRBJ2-1, with D uncertain. From germline, CDR1 is SEHNR and CDR2 FQNEAQ (reference sequence). Trimming stripped 4 bases from V and 10 bases from J, with 11 bases between. The CDR3 is 12 residues long. The entire variable domain, with the rest obtained from reference TRBV7-9 and TRBJ2-1, is as follows: DTGVSQNPRHKITKRGQNVTFRCDPISEHNRLYWYRQTLGQGPEFLTYFQNEAQLEKSRLLSDRFSAERPKGSFSTLEIQRTEQGDSAMYLCASSSSTKEQFFGPGTRLTVL.

The rearrangement links TRBV5-5 to TRBJ2-1; 13 nucleotides align to TRBD2. Per germline, CDR1 SGHKS and CDR2 YYEKEE (reference sequence). V gave up 4 bases and J gave up 8 bases; unmatched junction bases: 9. CDR3 size: 16 residues. The CDR3 region has the DNA TGTGCCAGCAGCGGACTCGGGACTAGCGGGAAGGATGAGCAGTTCTTC. It codes for CASSGLGTSGKDEQFF. Drawing the rest from reference TRBV5-5 and TRBJ2-1, the complete variable domain is DAGVTQSPTHLIKTRGQQVTLRCSPISGHKSVSWYQQVLGQGPQFIFQYYEKEERGRGNFPDRFSARQFPNYSSELNVNALLLGDSALYLCASSGLGTSGKDEQFFGPGTRLTVL.

This clonotype was counted only a few times. The chain has TRBV7-9 and TRBJ2-7, with D unresolved. CDR1 and CDR2 (germline): SEHNR, FQNEAQ (reference sequence). The V gene lost 6 bases and the J gene lost 7 bases, with 19 bases spanning the gap. The CDR3 is 14 residues long. CDR3 sequence reads: CASSSNIEMGEQYF. As DNA, the CDR3 is TGTGCCAGCAGTTCCAATATCGAAATGGGAGAGCAGTACTTC.

The J gene is TRBJ2-2, the V gene TRBV5-4, with TRBD2 as a possible D gene (5 bases). V gave up 4 bases and J gave up 3 bases, with 13 bases separating them. This CDR3 is built from 15 residues. Germline CDR1 reads SGHNT; CDR2 reads YYREEE (reference sequence). CDR3 DNA: TGTGCCAGCAGCCCTCGGCCGCGGGACACCGGGGAGCTGTTTTTT. This codes for CASSPRPRDTGELFF. Using reference TRBV5-4 and TRBJ2-2 for the parts outside the CDR3, the full variable domain is ETGVTQSPTHLIKTRGQQVTLRCSSQSGHNTVSWYQQALGQGPQFIFQYYREEENGRGNFPPRFSGLQFPNYSSELNVNALELDDSALYLCASSPRPRDTGELFFGEGSRLTVL.

This clonotype appeared a few times. V usage is TRBV20-1 and J usage is TRBJ2-1, with TRBD2 matching over 7 bases. J lost 6 bases, V lost 5 bases, and 13 bases had no gene match. This CDR3 contains 15 residues. Germline CDR1 reads DFQATT; CDR2 reads SNEGSKA (reference sequence). For the CDR3, the DNA is TGCAGTGCTCCCCCCCCTAGCGGAATTTTCAATGAGCAGTTCTTC. It specifies CSAPPPSGIFNEQFF.

This clonotype has at least ten counts. CDR3 nucleotide sequence: TGTGCCAGCAGCCTGGACAGGGGGCAGAGGGAGCTGTTTTTT. This encodes CASSLDRGQRELFF. The chain employs TRBV12-3 or TRBV12-4 and TRBJ2-2, with TRBD1 matching 11 bases. Trimming removed 6 bases from V and 9 bases from J; junction bases left unmatched: 6. The CDR3 has 14 residues.

Only a few counts were recorded for this clonotype. This chain links TRBV10-3 with TRBJ2-4; a weak D match, TRBD2 (6 bases). Trimming removed 6 bases from V and 8 bases from J, with 8 bases in between. The CDR3 consists of 11 residues. Germline assignment: CDR1 ENHRY and CDR2 SYGVKD. The CDR3 bases are TGTGCCATCAGCGGGGGTGACATTCAGTACTTC. This encodes CAISGGDIQYF.

The sample holds a few counts of this clonotype. This rearrangement joins TRBV27 to TRBJ2-3; D is uncertain. V was clipped by 3 bases and J by 2 bases, with 12 bases between them. Germline V gene data show CDR1 as MNHEY and CDR2 as SMNVEV (reference sequence). The CDR3 is 15 amino acids. CDR3 in DNA: TGTGCCAGCAGTTTGTCTCCTACCTTCACAGATACGCAGTATTTT. Its protein product is CASSLSPTFTDTQYF.

Ten or more counts support this clonotype. The V and J genes are TRBV30 and TRBJ2-7; D may be TRBD1 or TRBD2 (6 bases each). The CDR3 totals 14 residues. Germline V lookup: CDR1 GTSNPN, CDR2 SVGIG (reference sequence). V was pared by 4 bases and J by 3 bases, with 16 bases between. Here the CDR3 DNA reads TGTGCCTGGAACGGCGAAGGGGGGAACTACGAGCAGTACTTC. Translating gives CAWNGEGGNYEQYF.

The chain links TRBV20-1 to TRBJ2-4, with a tentative D call TRBD2 (6 bases). The ends were cut back, 6 bases at V and 2 bases at J, with 17 bases in the middle. The CDR3 consists of 15 residues. Germline V gene data show CDR1 as DFQATT and CDR2 as SNEGSKA (reference sequence). CDR3 nucleotide sequence: TGCAGTGCCAGACCGGGACTTCCATCCAAAAACATTCAGTACTTC. Translating it yields CSARPGLPSKNIQYF.

This clonotype was seen a few times. This rearrangement joins TRBV4-3 to TRBJ1-1; D is possibly TRBD1 (5 bases). Between the trimmed V and J ends, which lost 1 base and 1 base, there was a span of 10 bases. The CDR3 totals 15 residues. Germline lookup yields CDR1 LGHNA and CDR2 YSLEER. Here the CDR3 DNA reads TGCGCCAGCAGCCAAGGGGGCTCAAGGAACACTGAAGCTTTCTTT. This translates into CASSQGGSRNTEAFF.

The rearrangement links TRBV2 to TRBJ2-3; no clear D gene. Germline assignment: CDR1 SNHLY and CDR2 FYNNEI. The CDR3 contains 15 residues. Trimming removed 11 bases from V and 2 bases from J, with 20 bases in between. CDR3 bases: TGTGCCGGCATGAGGCCGGCCGGCTTCACAGATACGCAGTATTTT. It specifies CAGMRPAGFTDTQYF.

This clonotype was picked up a small number of times. The chain employs TRBV7-3 and TRBJ2-3, with a tentative D call TRBD2 (6 bases). The CDR3 has 14 residues. V lost 1 base, J lost 3 bases, and 8 bases lay in between. Germline CDR1 SGHTA, CDR2 FQGTGA. CDR3 region: CASSLRGETDTQYF. For the CDR3, the DNA is TGTGCCAGCAGCTTAAGGGGGGAGACAGATACGCAGTATTTT.

The chain combines TRBV2 with TRBJ1-6; TRBD1 matches at 9 bases. CDR3 size: 15 residues. V shed 5 bases, J shed 10 bases, and the junction held 9 bases outside the gene matches. Germline V gene lookup returns CDR1 SNHLY and CDR2 FYNNEI. The CDR3 spells CASSSPGTGHSPLHF. As DNA, the CDR3 is TGTGCCAGCAGTAGTCCCGGGACAGGGCACTCACCCCTCCACTTT.

The chain joins TRBV19 to TRBJ1-2; 11 nucleotides align to TRBD1. CDR3 length: 15 amino acids. Germline CDR1 and CDR2: LNHDA and SQIVND (reference sequence). The ends lost 5 bases at V and 4 bases at J; junction bases unmatched: 6. CDR3 in DNA: TGTGCCAGTAGTCTCGGACAGGGGGCCATCTATGGCTACACCTTC. The encoded protein is CASSLGQGAIYGYTF.

This clonotype has more than one count but fewer than ten. The DNA for the CDR3 is TGTGCCACCGAAAGCGGGAGCTACGAGCAGTACTTC. Its protein is CATESGSYEQYF. The gene calls are TRBV10-3 and TRBJ2-7, with 8 bases identical to TRBD2. Germline V lookup: CDR1 ENHRY, CDR2 SYGVKD. With 10 bases clipped from V and 3 bases from J, the junction kept 5 bases outside the gene matches. The CDR3 is 12 amino acids.

The V and J genes are TRBV30 and TRBJ1-3; tentatively, D is TRBD1 (6 bases). CDR1 and CDR2 (germline): GTSNPN, SVGIG (reference sequence). The CDR3 length is 16 residues. V lost 0 bases, J lost 0 bases, and 12 bases lay in between. The CDR3 here is CAWSVPTGYSGNTIYF. DNA of the CDR3: TGTGCCTGGAGTGTCCCTACAGGGTACTCTGGAAACACCATATATTTT.

The table lists this clonotype with a count of one. The V gene is TRBV19, the J gene TRBJ2-5, with 12 bases that match TRBD1. V lost 5 bases, J lost 5 bases, and 3 bases stayed unmatched. There are 14 residues in the CDR3. Per the germline V gene, CDR1 is LNHDA and CDR2 is SQIVND (reference sequence). The CDR3 region is CASSGTGGRETQYF. CDR3 nucleotide sequence: TGTGCCAGTAGTGGGACAGGGGGCCGGGAGACCCAGTACTTC.

This clonotype was seen repeatedly, ten times or more. V usage is TRBV12-5 and J usage is TRBJ2-5, with 8 bases aligning to TRBD1. The CDR3 consists of 14 residues. CDR1 LGHNT and CDR2 FRNRAP come from the germline V gene. The trim removed 5 bases at V and 5 bases at J, leaving 7 bases unmatched. CDR3 sequence reads: CASGPGQGRETQYF. As DNA, the CDR3 is TGTGCTAGTGGTCCCGGACAGGGAAGGGAGACCCAGTACTTC. The complete variable domain, with remaining parts taken from reference TRBV12-5 and TRBJ2-5, reads DARVTQTPRHKVTEMGQEVTMRCQPILGHNTVFWYRQTMMQGLELLAYFRNRAPLDDSGMPKDRFSAEMPDATLATLKIQPSEPRDSAVYFCASGPGQGRETQYFGPGTRLLVL.

The CDR3 DNA reads TGTGCCAGTAGTACGGGATTCGGGGCGAACACTGAAGCTTTCTTT. This sequence encodes CASSTGFGANTEAFF. This chain links TRBV19 with TRBJ1-1, with a possible D match to TRBD1 (5 bases). CDR3 length: 15 residues. Germline CDR1 LNHDA, CDR2 SQIVND (reference sequence). V lost 4 bases and J 1 base, leaving 13 bases between the germline ends.

This clonotype was detected a few times. CDR3 sequence (DNA): TGTGCCATCGGACAGGCGATGAACACTGAAGCTTTCTTT. It is translated as CAIGQAMNTEAFF. The gene calls are TRBV10-3 and TRBJ1-1, with TRBD1 matching over 7 bases. The ends lost 8 bases at V and 0 bases at J; junction bases unmatched: 3. CDR1 is ENHRY, CDR2 SYGVKD, per germline. This CDR3 has 13 residues.

The table lists this clonotype with many counts. The gene calls are TRBV28 and TRBJ1-2; D gene ambiguous. The CDR3 has 13 amino acids. The germline gives CDR1 MDHEN, CDR2 SYDVKM. The V end was cut by 7 bases, the J end by 8 bases, with 17 bases between. The CDR3 region has the DNA TGTGCCAGCAACTTAATTGGTGGAGGGGGCTACACCTTC. This translates into CASNLIGGGGYTF.

This clonotype was detected only a few times. J is TRBJ2-3 and V is TRBV9, with 7 bases lining up with TRBD2. Germline V gives CDR1 SGDLS, CDR2 YYNGEE. This CDR3 has 15 residues. J was trimmed by 4 bases and V by 0 bases; bases with no gene match: 5. DNA of the CDR3: TGTGCCAGCAGCGTAGAGGGACTACTAGCAGATACGCAGTATTTT. Protein: CASSVEGLLADTQYF.

The chain uses TRBV19 and TRBJ1-1; D remains unclear. V was shortened by 6 bases and J by 3 bases, with 14 bases between the two germline ends. The CDR3 covers 14 residues. Germline CDR1 LNHDA, CDR2 SQIVND (reference sequence). DNA of the CDR3: TGTGCCAGTAGGATAAACACGGACTACACTGAAGCTTTCTTT. This translates into CASRINTDYTEAFF.

V is TRBV6-1 and J is TRBJ1-4, with 7 bases matching TRBD1. The CDR3 totals 14 residues. With 6 bases clipped from V and 8 bases from J, the junction kept 9 bases outside the gene matches. Per germline, CDR1 MNHNS and CDR2 SASEGT. DNA of the CDR3: TGTGCCAGCAGCCTGGGACAGCTGGGAGAAAAACTGTTTTTT. Residues: CASSLGQLGEKLFF.

The chain carries TRBV11-1 and TRBJ2-7; 10 bases agree with TRBD2. CDR3 length: 18 amino acids. V was clipped by 4 bases and J by 0 bases; unmatched bases: 12. Per germline, CDR1 SGHAT and CDR2 FQDESV (reference sequence). The DNA for the CDR3 is TGTGCCAGCAGCTCTGAGATCCGACTAGCGGGCATCTCCTACGAGCAGTACTTC. Protein: CASSSEIRLAGISYEQYF.